What follows are 6 T cell receptor beta chains derived from one specimen sequenced in a study of blood T cell repertoires in COVID-19. Clones were sequenced by immunoSEQ multiplex PCR, and TCRdb holds only the in-frame ones, with some missing. This table has fewer than 300,000 clones, about nine tenths appearing once. The sample taken for sequencing was peripheral blood. The receptors stem from a man aged 45-60 years with COVID-19, enrolled during active disease.

This chain links TRBV19 with TRBJ2-7; the D gene is possibly TRBD2 (5 bases). V lost 3 bases and J lost 7, with 22 bases in between. The CDR3 extends over 16 amino acids. The germline CDR1 and CDR2 sequences are LNHDA and SQIVND (reference sequence). This chain's CDR3 is CASSIGVRTSGEEQYF. Written as DNA, the CDR3 is TGTGCCAGTAGTATTGGGGTGAGGACCAGCGGTGAAGAGCAGTACTTC.

This clone appeared a single time. V gene TRBV19 combines with J gene TRBJ1-2; D unclear. Germline V gene lookup returns CDR1 LNHDA and CDR2 SQIVND (reference sequence). V lost 5 bases and J lost 5, with 15 bases in between. This CDR3 region has 14 residues. CDR3 nucleotides: TGTGCCAGTAGTCTAGGGTCTGGTACATATGGCTACACCTTC. It is translated as CASSLGSGTYGYTF.

This sequence joins TRBV18 and TRBJ1-2; TRBD1 matches 7 bases. From germline, CDR1 is KGHSH and CDR2 LQKENI. CDR3 size: 16 residues. J lost 4 bases, V lost 3 bases, and 11 bases had no gene match. CDR3 region: CASSPDAPGQIYGYTF. Written as DNA, the CDR3 is TGTGCCAGCTCACCGGACGCTCCGGGACAGATCTATGGCTACACCTTC.

The rearrangement joins TRBV2 to TRBJ2-7; D uncertain. Trimming took off 1 base at V and 4 bases at J, with 5 bases between the two ends. This CDR3 spans 12 amino acids. Germline V gene data show CDR1 as SNHLY and CDR2 as FYNNEI. This CDR3 reads CASSEGGYEQYF. CDR3 sequence (DNA): TGTGCCAGCAGTGAAGGAGGTTACGAGCAGTACTTC.

The chain couples TRBV28 to TRBJ1-6; possible D gene TRBD1, 5 bases. V lost 5 bases and J 7 bases, leaving 6 bases between the germline ends. Looked up from germline, CDR1 is MDHEN and CDR2 is SYDVKM. The CDR3 consists of 12 residues. This CDR3 is CASSRQNSPLHF. The CDR3 DNA is TGTGCCAGCAGTCGACAGAATTCACCCCTCCACTTT.

The rearrangement joins TRBV2 to TRBJ1-3; TRBD1 matches 8 bases. V was clipped by 2 bases and J by 1 base; unmatched bases: 4. The germline CDR1 and CDR2 sequences are SNHLY and FYNNEI. The CDR3 spans 16 residues. CDR3 in DNA: TGTGCCAGCAGTGAATTTTGGACAGGGTCTGGAAACACCATATATTTT. Its translation is CASSEFWTGSGNTIYF.